The rows below give T cell receptor beta chains drawn from one sample of a study of CD8 T cells in ankylosing spondylitis. TCRdb passed the 5' RACE reads through MiXCR, listing each CDR3 protein once. The data show under 150,000 distinct CDR3 sequences, 15% to 20% seen once. Source material: blood, either unsorted or a sorted T cell fraction (not recorded which). Every receptor here comes from a male donor with ankylosing spondylitis. Both conserved end residues are part of each CDR3. D genes are given only for firm matches. Some rows have no size entry. The others give once, few or many, or a class for an expanded clone.

D: -; size: -; J: TRBJ2-7; V: TRBV5-1; CDR3: CASSFGGSEQYF; DNA: TGCGCCAGCAGCTTCGGTGGTTCCGAGCAGTACTTC
D: TRBD1; size: -; J: TRBJ2-1; V: TRBV15; CDR3: CATSRDWGQGQDEQFF; DNA: TGTGCCACCAGCAGAGATTGGGGACAGGGTCAGGATGAGCAGTTCTTC
D: -; size: few; J: TRBJ2-3; V: TRBV7-9; CDR3: CASSGGLGGDTQYF; DNA: TGTGCCAGCAGCGGAGGCCTTGGAGGGGATACGCAGTATTTT
D: -; size: -; J: TRBJ2-1; V: TRBV4-1; CDR3: CASSQEGSGSSYNEQFF; DNA: TGCGCCAGCAGCCAAGAAGGGTCCGGGAGCTCCTACAATGAGCAGTTCTTC
D: TRBD2; size: -; J: TRBJ2-1; V: TRBV7-2; CDR3: CASSLVRTSAPEGNEQFF; DNA: TGTGCCAGCAGCTTAGTGCGGACTAGCGCCCCCGAGGGCAATGAGCAGTTCTTC
D: -; size: few; J: TRBJ1-2; V: TRBV7-3; CDR3: CASSLRAGPNYGYTF; DNA: TGTGCCAGCAGCTTACGAGCAGGGCCCAACTATGGCTACACCTTC
D: TRBD2; size: -; J: TRBJ2-7; V: TRBV20-1; CDR3: CSARASGSPYEPYF; DNA: TGCAGTGCTAGGGCTAGCGGGAGCCCTTACGAGCCGTACTTC
D: -; size: few; J: TRBJ2-3; V: TRBV20-1; CDR3: CSARALVFGTDTQYF; DNA: TGCAGTGCTAGAGCCCTAGTGTTCGGCACAGATACGCAGTATTTT
D: -; size: few; J: TRBJ1-1; V: TRBV28; CDR3: CASNPALMNTEAFF; DNA: TGTGCCAGCAACCCCGCCTTAATGAACACTGAAGCTTTCTTT
D: -; size: few; J: TRBJ2-2; V: TRBV24-1; CDR3: CATSAHQGPQGTGELFF; DNA: TGTGCCACCAGTGCGCATCAGGGGCCGCAGGGCACCGGGGAGCTGTTTTTT
D: -; size: -; J: TRBJ1-1; V: TRBV5-1; CDR3: CASSLFGNTEAFF; DNA: TGCGCCAGCAGCTTGTTCGGGAACACTGAAGCTTTCTTT
D: TRBD2; size: few; J: TRBJ2-6; V: TRBV2; CDR3: CASSEIGGREFGANVLTF; DNA: TGTGCCAGCAGTGAGATTGGCGGGAGGGAGTTTGGGGCCAACGTCCTGACTTTC
D: TRBD2; size: -; J: TRBJ2-3; V: TRBV7-3; CDR3: CASRSGTINTDTQYF; DNA: TGTGCCAGCAGATCCGGGACTATAAACACAGATACGCAGTATTTT
D: -; size: -; J: TRBJ2-1; V: TRBV10-2; CDR3: CASSDLGNEQFF; DNA: TGCGCCAGCAGTGACCTTGGCAATGAGCAGTTCTTC
D: -; size: -; J: TRBJ2-3; V: TRBV9; CDR3: CASSTTGVTDTQYF; DNA: TGTGCCAGCAGCACCACCGGGGTCACAGATACGCAGTATTTT
D: -; size: -; J: TRBJ1-4; V: TRBV12-3/TRBV12-4; CDR3: CASSLALRRNEKLFF; DNA: TGTGCCAGCAGTTTAGCGCTAAGACGAAATGAAAAACTGTTTTTT
D: -; size: few; J: TRBJ2-2; V: TRBV10-3; CDR3: CATQGPNTGELFF; DNA: TGTGCCACCCAGGGCCCAAACACCGGGGAGCTGTTTTTT
D: TRBD2; size: -; J: TRBJ2-1; V: TRBV13; CDR3: CASSLGNRLAGPNNEQFF; DNA: TGTGCCAGCAGCTTAGGGAATCGACTAGCGGGACCTAACAATGAGCAGTTCTTC
D: TRBD2; size: -; J: TRBJ2-5; V: TRBV5-5; CDR3: CASSRAGGEGWQETQYF; DNA: TGTGCCAGCAGCCGGGCCGGGGGGGAGGGATGGCAAGAGACCCAGTACTTC
D: -; size: -; J: TRBJ1-6; V: TRBV13; CDR3: CASSFGWNNSPLHF; DNA: TGTGCCAGCAGCTTCGGGTGGAATAATTCACCCCTCCACTTT